Sequencing of this T cell receptor beta chain was carried out in a study of blood T cell repertoires in COVID-19. Libraries were prepared by immunoSEQ multiplex PCR; TCRdb keeps only in-frame clonotypes and omits some of them. The sample includes around 150,000 clones, approximately 86% of them seen just once. V was clipped by 5 bases and J by 4 bases; unmatched bases: 6. This CDR3 has 15 residues. The germline V gene encodes CDR1 SNHLY and CDR2 FYNNEI. The sequencing input was peripheral blood. The J gene is TRBJ1-5, the V gene TRBV2; 9 bases fit TRBD1. The origin of this receptor is a woman aged 55-70 years who had recovered from COVID-19. The CDR3 sequence: CASSRDRAENQPQHF. The CDR3 DNA reads TGTGCCAGCAGTCGGGACAGGGCCGAAAATCAGCCCCAGCATTTT.